The table lists the clone carrying this T cell receptor (beta chain) with a few counts. What it binds is not known. One junction end does not reproduce the germline sequence, and a read error may be involved. From the 5' RACE reads, TCRdb called clonotypes with MiXCR, one entry per CDR3 protein. The sample records 20,000 to 25,000 distinct CDR3 sequences, 4.5% to 5% being singletons. The data derive from a study of spatial heterogeneity in lung cancer. Study in general: Each distinct TCR and UMI combination averaged more than ten appearances in raw reads.

Regarding time point: sample taken at primary tumor resection. Unsorted tumor, nontumor lung tissue or cryopreserved PBMC supplied the whole RNA. Donation came from around 72 patients with untreated early-stage non-small cell lung cancer. Study conclusions and caveats: Compared with follow-up, resection was when ubiquitous expanded tumor TCRs appeared in blood more.

CDR1 is SSHAT and CDR2 is FNYEAQ in the germline V gene (reference sequence). CDR3 size: 13 residues. The sequence was obtained from a male donor with early-stage non-small cell lung cancer. The J gene is TRBJ2-5, the V gene TRBV7-7, with D tentatively TRBD2 (5 bases). Sequencing was performed on PBMCs, taken at surgery. CDR3: CASSPYTGETQYF. The CDR3 DNA is TGTGCTAGCAGCCCTTACACGGGGGAGACCCAGTACTTC.